These 10 T cell receptor beta chains came from one sample sequenced in a study of T cells expressing NK-cell markers. TCRdb reprocessed the 5' RACE reads and keeps a single row for each CDR3 protein, giving no DNA. The sample table includes around 140,000 distinct CDR3 sequences. Specimen: blood T cells: a sorted CD56 or NKG2C T cell subset, CD4+ or CD8+ T cells, or bulk PBMC T cells (not recorded which). The receptors stem from a man aged 18 to 29 in good health.

CDR3 residues: CASSNQTGYNQPQHF. The genes are TRBV6-1 and TRBJ1-5; TCRdb lists TRBD1, though no DNA is available to test this call. Per the germline V gene, CDR1 is MNHNS and CDR2 is SASEGT. The CDR3 has 15 amino acids.

This chain links TRBV6-5 with TRBJ2-7; TCRdb calls TRBD2, which cannot be checked without DNA. CDR1 MNHEY and CDR2 SVGAGI come from the germline V gene. CDR3 length: 17 residues. CDR3 protein: CASSYSLSSGIRYEQYF.

The chain carries TRBV10-3 and TRBJ2-2. The CDR3 is 15 residues long. Germline V gives CDR1 ENHRY, CDR2 SYGVKD. CDR3: CAISESVSISGELFF.

The V and J genes are TRBV5-6 and TRBJ2-2; checking the TCRdb D call of TRBD2 is not possible without DNA. In germline, CDR1 is SGHDT, CDR2 YYEEEE. The CDR3 has 16 residues. CDR3 in amino acids: CASSAGLAGVPGELFF.

V is TRBV4-1 and J is TRBJ2-1. Germline V gene data show CDR1 as MGHRA and CDR2 as YSYEKL. The CDR3 runs 17 residues. CDR3 protein: CASSQDIGASSYNEQFF.

This chain uses TRBV5-4 with TRBJ2-1. The germline gives CDR1 SGHNT, CDR2 YYREEE (reference sequence). This CDR3 has 16 amino acids. CDR3 loop: CASSLRLGRSYNEQFF.

The chain employs TRBV28 and TRBJ2-1; no DNA is available, so the TRBD2 call from TCRdb remains unchecked. The germline V gene has CDR1 MDHEN and CDR2 SYDVKM. The CDR3 length is 16 residues. The CDR3: CASSFSGRASEDEQFF.

The rearrangement joins TRBV21-1 to TRBJ2-1; as DNA is missing, the TRBD2 call by TCRdb cannot be tested. TRBV21-1 is an annotated pseudogene. The CDR3 runs 19 residues. The CDR3 sequence: CASSKEGASGHCSYNEQFF.

V gene TRBV11-3 combines with J gene TRBJ2-3. Germline CDR1 SGHNT, CDR2 YENEEA. The CDR3 totals 13 residues. The CDR3 reads CASSLNPVDTQYF.

V and J are TRBV30 and TRBJ2-3. CDR3 size: 12 residues. Germline V gene lookup returns CDR1 GTSNPN and CDR2 SVGIG (reference sequence). CDR3 region: CAWSVAADTQYF.